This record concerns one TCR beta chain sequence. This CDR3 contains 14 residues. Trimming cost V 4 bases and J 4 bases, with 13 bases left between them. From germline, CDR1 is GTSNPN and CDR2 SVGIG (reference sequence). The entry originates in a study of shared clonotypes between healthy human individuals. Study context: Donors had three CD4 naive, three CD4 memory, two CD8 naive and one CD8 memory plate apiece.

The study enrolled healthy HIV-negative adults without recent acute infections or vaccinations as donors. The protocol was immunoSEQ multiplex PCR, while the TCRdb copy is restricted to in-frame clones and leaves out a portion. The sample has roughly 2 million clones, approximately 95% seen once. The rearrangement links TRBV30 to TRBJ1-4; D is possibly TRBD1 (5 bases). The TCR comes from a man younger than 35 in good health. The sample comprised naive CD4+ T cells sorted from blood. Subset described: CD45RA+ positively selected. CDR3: CAWNRDSRNEKLFF. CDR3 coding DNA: TGTGCCTGGAATCGAGACAGCCGTAATGAAAAACTGTTTTTT.